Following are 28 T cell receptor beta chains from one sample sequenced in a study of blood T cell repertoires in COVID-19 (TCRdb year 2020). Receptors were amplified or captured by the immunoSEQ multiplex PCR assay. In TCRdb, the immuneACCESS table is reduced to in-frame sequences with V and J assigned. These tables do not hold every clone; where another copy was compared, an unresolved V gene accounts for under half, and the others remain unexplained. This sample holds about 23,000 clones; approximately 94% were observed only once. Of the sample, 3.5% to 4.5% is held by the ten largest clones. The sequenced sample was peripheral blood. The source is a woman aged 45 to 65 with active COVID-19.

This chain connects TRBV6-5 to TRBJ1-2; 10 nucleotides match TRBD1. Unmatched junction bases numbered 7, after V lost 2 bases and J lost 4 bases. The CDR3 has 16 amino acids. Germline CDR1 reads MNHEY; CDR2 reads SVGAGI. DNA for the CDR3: TGTGCCAGCAGTTACATCCGGACAGGGGGTGGCTATGGCTACACCTTC. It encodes CASSYIRTGGGYGYTF.

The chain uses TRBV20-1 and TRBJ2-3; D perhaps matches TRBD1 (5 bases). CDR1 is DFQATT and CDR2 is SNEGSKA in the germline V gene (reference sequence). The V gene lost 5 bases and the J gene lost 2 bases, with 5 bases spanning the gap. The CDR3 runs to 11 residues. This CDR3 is CSAGATDTQYF. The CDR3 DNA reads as TGCAGTGCTGGGGCCACAGATACGCAGTATTTT.

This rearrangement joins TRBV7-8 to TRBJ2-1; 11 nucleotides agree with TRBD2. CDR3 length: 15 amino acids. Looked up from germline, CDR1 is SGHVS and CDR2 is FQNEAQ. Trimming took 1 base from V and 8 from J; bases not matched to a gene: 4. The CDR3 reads CASSLDSGRADEQFF. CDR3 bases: TGTGCCAGCAGCTTAGATAGCGGGAGGGCCGATGAGCAGTTCTTC.

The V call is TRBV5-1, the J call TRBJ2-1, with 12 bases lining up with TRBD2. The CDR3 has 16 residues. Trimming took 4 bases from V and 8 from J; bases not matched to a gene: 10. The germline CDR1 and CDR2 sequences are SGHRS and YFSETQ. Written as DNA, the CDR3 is TGCGCCAGCAGCCCTCGACCTAGCGGGAGGGCCGATGAGCAGTTCTTC. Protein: CASSPRPSGRADEQFF.

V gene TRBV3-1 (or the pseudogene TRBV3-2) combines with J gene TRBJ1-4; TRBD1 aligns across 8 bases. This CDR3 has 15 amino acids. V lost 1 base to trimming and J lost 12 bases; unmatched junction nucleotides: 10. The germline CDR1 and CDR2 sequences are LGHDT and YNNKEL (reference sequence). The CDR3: CASSQASDRAGELFF. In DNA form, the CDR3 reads TGTGCCAGCAGCCAAGCCTCGGACAGGGCCGGAGAACTGTTTTTT.

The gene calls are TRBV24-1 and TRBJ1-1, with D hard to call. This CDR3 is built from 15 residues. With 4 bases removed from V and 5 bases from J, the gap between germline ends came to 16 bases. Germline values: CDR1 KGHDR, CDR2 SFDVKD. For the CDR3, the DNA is TGTGCCACCAGTGACACCAACGCTCGGGAGACTGAAGCTTTCTTT. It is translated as CATSDTNARETEAFF.

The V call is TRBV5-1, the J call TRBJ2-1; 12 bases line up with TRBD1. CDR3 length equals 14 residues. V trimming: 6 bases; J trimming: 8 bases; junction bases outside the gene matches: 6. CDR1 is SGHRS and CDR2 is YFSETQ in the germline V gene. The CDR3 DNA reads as TGCGCCAGCACACCCGGGACAGGGGGCGATGAGCAGTTCTTC. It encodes CASTPGTGGDEQFF.

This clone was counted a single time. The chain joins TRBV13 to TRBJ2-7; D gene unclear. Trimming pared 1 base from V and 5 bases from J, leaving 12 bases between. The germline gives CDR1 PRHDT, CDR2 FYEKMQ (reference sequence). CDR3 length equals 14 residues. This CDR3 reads CASSLVGHLDEQYV. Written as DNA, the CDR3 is TGTGCCAGCAGCTTAGTGGGCCATCTTGACGAGCAGTACGTC.

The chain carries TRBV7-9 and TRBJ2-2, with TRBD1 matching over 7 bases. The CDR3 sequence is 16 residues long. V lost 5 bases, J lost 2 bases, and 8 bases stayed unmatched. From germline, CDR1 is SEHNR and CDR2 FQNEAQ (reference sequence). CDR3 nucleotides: TGTGCCAGCAGCCGCAGGGACAGCCCCAACACCGGGGAGCTGTTTTTT. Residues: CASSRRDSPNTGELFF.

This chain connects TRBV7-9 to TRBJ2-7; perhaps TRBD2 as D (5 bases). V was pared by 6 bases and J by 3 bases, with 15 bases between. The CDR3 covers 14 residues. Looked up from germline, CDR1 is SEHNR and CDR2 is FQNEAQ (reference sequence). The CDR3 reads CASRRTGTRYEQYF. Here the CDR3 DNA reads TGTGCCAGCAGGCGTACGGGAACCCGCTACGAGCAGTACTTC.

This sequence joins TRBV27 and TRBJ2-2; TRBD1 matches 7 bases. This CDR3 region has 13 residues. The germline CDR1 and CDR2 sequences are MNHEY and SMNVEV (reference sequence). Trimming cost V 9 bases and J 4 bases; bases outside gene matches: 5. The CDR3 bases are TGTGCCAGTACGACAGGGACCACCGGGGAGCTGTTTTTT. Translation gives CASTTGTTGELFF.

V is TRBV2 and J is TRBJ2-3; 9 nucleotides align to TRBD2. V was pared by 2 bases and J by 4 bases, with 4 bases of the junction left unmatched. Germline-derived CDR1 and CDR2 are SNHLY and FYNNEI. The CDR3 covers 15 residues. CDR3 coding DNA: TGTGCCAGCAGTGAAAAGCGGGGGGTGCCAGATACGCAGTATTTT. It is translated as CASSEKRGVPDTQYF.

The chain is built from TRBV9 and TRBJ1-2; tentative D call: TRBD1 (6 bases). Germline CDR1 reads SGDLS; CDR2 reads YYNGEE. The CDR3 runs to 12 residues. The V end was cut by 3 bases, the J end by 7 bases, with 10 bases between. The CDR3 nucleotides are TGTGCCAGCAGCGAGACAGGCTCTGGCTACACCTTC. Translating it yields CASSETGSGYTF. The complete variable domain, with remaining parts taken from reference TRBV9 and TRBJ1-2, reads DSGVTQTPKHLITATGQRVTLRCSPRSGDLSVYWYQQSLDQGLQFLIQYYNGEERAKGNILERFSAQQFPDLHSELNLSSLELGDSALYFCASSETGSGYTFGSGTRLTVV.

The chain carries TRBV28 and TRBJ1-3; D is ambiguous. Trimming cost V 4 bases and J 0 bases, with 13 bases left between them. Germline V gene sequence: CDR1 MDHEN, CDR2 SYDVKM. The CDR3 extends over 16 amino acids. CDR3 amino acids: CASSSPRMYSGNTIYF. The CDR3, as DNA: TGTGCCAGCAGTTCCCCCAGGATGTACTCTGGAAACACCATATATTTT. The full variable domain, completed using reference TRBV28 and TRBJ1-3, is DVKVTQSSRYLVKRTGEKVFLECVQDMDHENMFWYRQDPGLGLRLIYFSYDVKMKEKGDIPEGYSVSREKKERFSLILESASTNQTSMYLCASSSPRMYSGNTIYFGEGSWLTVV.

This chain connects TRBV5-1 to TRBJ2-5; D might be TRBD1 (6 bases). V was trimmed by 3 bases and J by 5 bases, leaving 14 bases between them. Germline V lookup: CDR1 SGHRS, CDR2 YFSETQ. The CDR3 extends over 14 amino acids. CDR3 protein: CASSSSVRGETQYF. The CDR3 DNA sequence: TGCGCCAGCAGCTCCAGTGTGAGGGGGGAGACCCAGTACTTC. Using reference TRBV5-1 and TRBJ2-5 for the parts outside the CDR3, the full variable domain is KAGVTQTPRYLIKTRGQQVTLSCSPISGHRSVSWYQQTPGQGLQFLFEYFSETQRNKGNFPGRFSGRQFSNSRSEMNVSTLELGDSALYLCASSSSVRGETQYFGPGTRLLVL.

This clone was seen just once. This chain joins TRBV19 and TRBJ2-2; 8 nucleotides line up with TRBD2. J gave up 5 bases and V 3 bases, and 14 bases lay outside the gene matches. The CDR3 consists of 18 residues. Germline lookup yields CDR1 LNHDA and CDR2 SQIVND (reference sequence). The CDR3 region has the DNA TGTGCCAGTAGTATCACGGGCGGCGGGGGGACGGGGACCGGGGAGCTGTTTTTT. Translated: CASSITGGGGTGTGELFF.

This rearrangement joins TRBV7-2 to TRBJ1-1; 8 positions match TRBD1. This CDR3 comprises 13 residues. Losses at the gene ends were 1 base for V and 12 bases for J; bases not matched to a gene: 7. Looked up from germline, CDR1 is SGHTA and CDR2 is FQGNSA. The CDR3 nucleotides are TGTGCCAGCAGCTTAGAAGGTACAGGGGGGACTTTCTTT. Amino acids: CASSLEGTGGTFF.

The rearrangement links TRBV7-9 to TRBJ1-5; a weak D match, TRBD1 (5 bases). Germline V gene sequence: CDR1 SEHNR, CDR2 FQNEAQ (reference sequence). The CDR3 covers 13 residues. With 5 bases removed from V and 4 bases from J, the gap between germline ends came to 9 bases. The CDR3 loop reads CASSPQGNQPQHF. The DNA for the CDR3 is TGTGCCAGCAGCCCCCAGGGTAATCAGCCCCAGCATTTT.

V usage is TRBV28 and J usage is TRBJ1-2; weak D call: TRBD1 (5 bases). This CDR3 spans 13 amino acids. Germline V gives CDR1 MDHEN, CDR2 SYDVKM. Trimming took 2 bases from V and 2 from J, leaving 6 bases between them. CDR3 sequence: CASSLGQNYGYTF. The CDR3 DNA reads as TGTGCCAGCAGTTTAGGACAAAACTATGGCTACACCTTC.

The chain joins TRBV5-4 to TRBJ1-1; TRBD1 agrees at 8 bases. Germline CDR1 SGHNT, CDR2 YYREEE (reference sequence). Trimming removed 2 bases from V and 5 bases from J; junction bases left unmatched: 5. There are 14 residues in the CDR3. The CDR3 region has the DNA TGTGCCAGCAGCTTCTTGACAGGGGTGACTGAAGCTTTCTTT. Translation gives CASSFLTGVTEAFF. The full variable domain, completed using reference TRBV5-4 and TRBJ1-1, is ETGVTQSPTHLIKTRGQQVTLRCSSQSGHNTVSWYQQALGQGPQFIFQYYREEENGRGNFPPRFSGLQFPNYSSELNVNALELDDSALYLCASSFLTGVTEAFFGQGTRLTVV.

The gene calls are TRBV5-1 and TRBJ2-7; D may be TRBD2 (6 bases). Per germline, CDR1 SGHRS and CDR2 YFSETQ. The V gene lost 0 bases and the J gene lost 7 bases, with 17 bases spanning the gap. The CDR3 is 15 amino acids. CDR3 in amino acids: CASSLGGSGEGEQYF. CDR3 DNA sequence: TGCGCCAGCAGCTTGGGAGGCTCGGGGGAAGGGGAGCAGTACTTC.

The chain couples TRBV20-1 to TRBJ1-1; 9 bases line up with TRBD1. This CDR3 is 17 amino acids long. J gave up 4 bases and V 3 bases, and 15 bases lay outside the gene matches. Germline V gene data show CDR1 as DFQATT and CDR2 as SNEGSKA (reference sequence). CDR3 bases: TGCAGTGCTAGTAGGTCGGGACAGGGTGTCTCGGGCACTGAAGCTTTCTTT. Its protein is CSASRSGQGVSGTEAFF.

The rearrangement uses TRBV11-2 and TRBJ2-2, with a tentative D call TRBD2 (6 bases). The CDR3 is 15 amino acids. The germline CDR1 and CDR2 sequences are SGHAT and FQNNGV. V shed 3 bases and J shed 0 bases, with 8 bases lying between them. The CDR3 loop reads CASSFLASNTGELFF. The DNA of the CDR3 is TGTGCCAGCAGCTTTCTAGCGTCGAACACCGGGGAGCTGTTTTTT.

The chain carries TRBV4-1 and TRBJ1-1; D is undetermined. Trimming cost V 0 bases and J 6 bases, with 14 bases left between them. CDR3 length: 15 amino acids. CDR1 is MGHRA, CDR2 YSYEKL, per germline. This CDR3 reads CASSQEGKPGSEAFF. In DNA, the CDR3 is TGCGCCAGCAGCCAAGAGGGAAAGCCGGGGTCTGAAGCTTTCTTT.

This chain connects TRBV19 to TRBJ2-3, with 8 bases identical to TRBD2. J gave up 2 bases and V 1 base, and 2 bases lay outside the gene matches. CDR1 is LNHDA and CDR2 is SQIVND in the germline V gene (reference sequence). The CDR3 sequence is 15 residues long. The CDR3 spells CASSIGLAPTDTQYF. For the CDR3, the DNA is TGTGCCAGTAGTATAGGACTAGCGCCCACAGATACGCAGTATTTT. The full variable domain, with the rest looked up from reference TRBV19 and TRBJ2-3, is DGGITQSPKYLFRKEGQNVTLSCEQNLNHDAMYWYRQDPGQGLRLIYYSQIVNDFQKGDIAEGYSVSREKKESFPLTVTSAQKNPTAFYLCASSIGLAPTDTQYFGPGTRLTVL.

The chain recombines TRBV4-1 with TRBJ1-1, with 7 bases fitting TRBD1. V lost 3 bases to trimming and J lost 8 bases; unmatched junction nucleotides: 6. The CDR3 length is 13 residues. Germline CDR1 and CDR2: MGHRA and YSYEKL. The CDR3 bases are TGCGCCAGCAGCCACCAGACAGGGAGAGAAGCTTTCTTT. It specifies CASSHQTGREAFF.

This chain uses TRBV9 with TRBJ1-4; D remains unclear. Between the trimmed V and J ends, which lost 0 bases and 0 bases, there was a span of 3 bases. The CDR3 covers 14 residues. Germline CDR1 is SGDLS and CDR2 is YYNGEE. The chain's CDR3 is CASSVGTTNEKLFF. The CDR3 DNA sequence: TGTGCCAGCAGCGTAGGTACAACTAATGAAAAACTGTTTTTT.

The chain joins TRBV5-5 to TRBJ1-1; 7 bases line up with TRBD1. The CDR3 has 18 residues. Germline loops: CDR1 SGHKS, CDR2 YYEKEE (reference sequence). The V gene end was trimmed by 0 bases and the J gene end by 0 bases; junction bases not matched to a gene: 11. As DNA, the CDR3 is TGTGCCAGCAGCTTGGAGAGAAGGTCAGGGGGGCTGAACACTGAAGCTTTCTTT. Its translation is CASSLERRSGGLNTEAFF.